This T cell receptor (beta chain) was sequenced for a study of blood T cells in healthy people across ages. Overall study: In model experiments, template switching was able to capture about one barcoded beta molecule for every two T cells that were present.

V was cut by 5 bases and J by 7 bases, with 14 bases left in between. The CDR3 covers 14 residues. Germline-derived CDR1 and CDR2 are MNHEY and SMNVEV (reference sequence). Study-level results: With donor CMV status unknown, expanded clonotype changes were possibly confounded. Greater diversity and more naive CD4+ cells were seen in long-lived donors than in aged donors.

Isolation recovered at least 6 million PBMCs from every sample. A second PCR of roughly 7 to 11 cycles used a sample-barcoded 5' primer and a J-beta primer mix. MiXCR, applied by TCRdb to the 5' RACE reads, yields one record per CDR3 protein. Here the sample spans over a million distinct CDR3 sequences, under 45% being singletons. In the case of this clonotype: Antigen unknown.

This chain connects TRBV27 to TRBJ2-2; perhaps TRBD1 as D (5 bases). The clonotype was recovered from a woman aged 55-69 years in good health. Sequencing was done on a sample of blood. The CDR3 sequence is CASSNRREYGELFF. The CDR3 nucleotides are TGTGCCAGCAGTAACAGGCGCGAGTACGGGGAGCTGTTTTTT.